This T cell receptor (beta chain) was observed in a study of memory CD4+ T cells and cytomegalovirus serostatus. Single viable CD3+CD4+CD8-CD45RO+ cells were sorted as the memory CD4+ T cells. Donors' CMV status reflects serum IgG against pp150, pp28, p38, p52. The assay was immunoSEQ multiplex PCR, and TCRdb's table has in-frame clones only and misses some. The table records around 44,000 clones, 70% to 80% of them present only once. As regards this clone: The antigen remains undetermined.

V was shortened by 0 bases and J by 8 bases, with 8 bases between the two germline ends. Germline V lookup: CDR1 SGHRS, CDR2 YFSETQ. This CDR3 has 13 amino acids. Study observations and caveats: CMV serostatus prediction reached median AUC about 0.95, or 0.9 with US-trained model. The CMV-associated TCR signature appears largely within the CD4+ memory repertoire. About two fifths of the roughly 150 known CMV-associated TCRbeta sequences appeared in CD4+ memory.

The sample was memory CD4+ T cells from blood. The receptor was isolated from an adult in good health and CMV-seronegative. The chain employs TRBV5-1 and TRBJ1-4; no clear D. The CDR3 is CASSLAVGEKLFF. The DNA of the CDR3 is TGCGCCAGCAGCTTGGCCGTAGGGGAAAAACTGTTTTTT.